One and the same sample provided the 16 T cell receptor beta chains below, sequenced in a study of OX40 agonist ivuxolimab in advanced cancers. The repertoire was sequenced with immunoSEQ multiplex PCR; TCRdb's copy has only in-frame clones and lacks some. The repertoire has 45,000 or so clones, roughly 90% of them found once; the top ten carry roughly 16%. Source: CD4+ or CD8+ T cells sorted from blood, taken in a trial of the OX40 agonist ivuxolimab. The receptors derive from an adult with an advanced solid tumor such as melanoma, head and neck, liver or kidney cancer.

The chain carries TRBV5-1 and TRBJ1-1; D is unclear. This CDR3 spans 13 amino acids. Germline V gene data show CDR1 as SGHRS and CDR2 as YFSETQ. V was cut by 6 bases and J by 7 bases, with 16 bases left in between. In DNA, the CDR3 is TGCGCCAGCAAAGAAACGAAGGCTATTGAAGCTTTCTTT. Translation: CASKETKAIEAFF.

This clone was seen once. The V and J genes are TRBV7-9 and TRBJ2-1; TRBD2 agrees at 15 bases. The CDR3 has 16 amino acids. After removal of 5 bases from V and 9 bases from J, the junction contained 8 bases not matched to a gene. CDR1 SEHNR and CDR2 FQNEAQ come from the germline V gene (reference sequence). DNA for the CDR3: TGTGCCAGCAGCCCGCGGACTAGCGGGAGGGCGGGTGAGCAGTTCTTC. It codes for CASSPRTSGRAGEQFF.

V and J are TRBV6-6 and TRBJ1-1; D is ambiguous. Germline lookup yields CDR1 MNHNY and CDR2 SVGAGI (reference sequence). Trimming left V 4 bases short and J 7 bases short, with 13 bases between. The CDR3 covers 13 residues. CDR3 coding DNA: TGTGCCAGCAGTTTAAGCTCCGGGCTTGAAGCTTTCTTT. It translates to CASSLSSGLEAFF.

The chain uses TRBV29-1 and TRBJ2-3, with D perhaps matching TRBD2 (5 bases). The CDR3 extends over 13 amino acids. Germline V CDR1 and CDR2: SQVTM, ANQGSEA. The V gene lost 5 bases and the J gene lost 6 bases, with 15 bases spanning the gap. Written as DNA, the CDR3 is TGCAGCGTTCGTGGTCGCCCGGGGGATACGCAGTATTTT. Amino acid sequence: CSVRGRPGDTQYF.

DNA for the CDR3: TGTGCCAGCAGCCACCCCGGACCGTTATATTCTGGGGCCAACGTCCTGACTTTC. This translates into CASSHPGPLYSGANVLTF. V gene TRBV7-9 combines with J gene TRBJ2-6; the D is unclear. The germline gives CDR1 SEHNR, CDR2 FQNEAQ (reference sequence). The CDR3 length is 18 residues. Trimming removed 5 bases at V and 1 base at J, with 18 bases between.

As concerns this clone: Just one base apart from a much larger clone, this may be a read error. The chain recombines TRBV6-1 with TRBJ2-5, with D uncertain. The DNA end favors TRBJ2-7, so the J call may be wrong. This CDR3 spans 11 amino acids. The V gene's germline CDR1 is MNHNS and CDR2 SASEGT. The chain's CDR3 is CASSENYEQYF. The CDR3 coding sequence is TGTGCCAGCAGTGAAAACTACGAGCAGTACTTC.

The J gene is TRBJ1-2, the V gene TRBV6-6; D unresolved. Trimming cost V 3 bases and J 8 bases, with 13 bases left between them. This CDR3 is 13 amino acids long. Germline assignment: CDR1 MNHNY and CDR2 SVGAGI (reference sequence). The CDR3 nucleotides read TGTGCCAGCAGTTATCTCTCCAGCGACGGCTACACCTTC. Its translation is CASSYLSSDGYTF.

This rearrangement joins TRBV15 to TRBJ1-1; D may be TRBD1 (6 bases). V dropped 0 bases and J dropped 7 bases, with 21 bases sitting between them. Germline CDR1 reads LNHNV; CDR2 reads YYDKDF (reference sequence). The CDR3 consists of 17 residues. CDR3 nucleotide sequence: TGTGCCACCAGCAGAGATTCGGGGGGCGGCCCCTCCAGTGAAGCTTTCTTT. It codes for CATSRDSGGGPSSEAFF.

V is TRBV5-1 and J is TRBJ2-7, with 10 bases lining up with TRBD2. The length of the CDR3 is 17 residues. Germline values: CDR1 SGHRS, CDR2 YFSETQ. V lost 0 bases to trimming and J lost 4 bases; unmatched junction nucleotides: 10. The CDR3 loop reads CASSLGLAGVQIYEQYF. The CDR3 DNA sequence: TGCGCCAGCAGCTTGGGGCTAGCGGGAGTCCAGATATACGAGCAGTACTTC. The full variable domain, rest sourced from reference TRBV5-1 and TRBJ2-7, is KAGVTQTPRYLIKTRGQQVTLSCSPISGHRSVSWYQQTPGQGLQFLFEYFSETQRNKGNFPGRFSGRQFSNSRSEMNVSTLELGDSALYLCASSLGLAGVQIYEQYFGPGTRLTVT.

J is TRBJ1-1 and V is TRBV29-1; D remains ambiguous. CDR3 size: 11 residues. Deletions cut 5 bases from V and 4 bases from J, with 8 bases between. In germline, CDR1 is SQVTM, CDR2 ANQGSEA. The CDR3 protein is CSVPPATEAFF. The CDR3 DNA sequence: TGCAGCGTTCCCCCCGCCACTGAAGCTTTCTTT. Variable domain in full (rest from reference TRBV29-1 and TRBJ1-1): SAVISQKPSRDICQRGTSLTIQCQVDSQVTMMFWYRQQPGQSLTLIATANQGSEATYESGFVIDKFPISRPNLTFSTLTVSNMSPEDSSIYLCSVPPATEAFFGQGTRLTVV.

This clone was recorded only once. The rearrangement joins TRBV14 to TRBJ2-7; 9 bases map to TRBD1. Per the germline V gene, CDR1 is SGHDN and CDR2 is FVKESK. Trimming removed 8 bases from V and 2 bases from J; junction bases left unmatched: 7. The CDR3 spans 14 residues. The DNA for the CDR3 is TGTGCCAGCCTTCGACAGGGGGGGGCCTACGAGCAGTACTTC. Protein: CASLRQGGAYEQYF.

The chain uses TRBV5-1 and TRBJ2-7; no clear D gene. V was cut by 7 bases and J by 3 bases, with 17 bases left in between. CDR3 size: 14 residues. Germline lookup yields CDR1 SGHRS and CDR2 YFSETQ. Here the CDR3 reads CASRDRWDFYEQYF. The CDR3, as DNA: TGCGCCAGCCGTGACCGGTGGGATTTCTACGAGCAGTACTTC.

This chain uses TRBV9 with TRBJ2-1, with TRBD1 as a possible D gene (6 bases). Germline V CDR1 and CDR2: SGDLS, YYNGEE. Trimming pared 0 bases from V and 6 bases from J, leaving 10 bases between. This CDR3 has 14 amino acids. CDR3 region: CASSVELGGNEQFF. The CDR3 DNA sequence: TGTGCCAGCAGCGTAGAATTAGGGGGCAATGAGCAGTTCTTC.

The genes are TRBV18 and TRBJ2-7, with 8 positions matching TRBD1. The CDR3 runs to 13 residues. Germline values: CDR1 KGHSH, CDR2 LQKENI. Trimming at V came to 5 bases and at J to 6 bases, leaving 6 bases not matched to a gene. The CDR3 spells CASSAGQGSEQYF. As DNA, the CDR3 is TGTGCCAGCTCAGCCGGACAGGGCTCCGAGCAGTACTTC.

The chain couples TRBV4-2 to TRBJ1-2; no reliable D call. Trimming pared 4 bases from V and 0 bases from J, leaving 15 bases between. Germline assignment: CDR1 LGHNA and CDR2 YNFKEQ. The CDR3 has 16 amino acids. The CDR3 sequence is CASSRMGRSTNYGYTF. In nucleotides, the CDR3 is TGTGCCAGCAGCCGTATGGGGAGGAGTACTAACTATGGCTACACCTTC.

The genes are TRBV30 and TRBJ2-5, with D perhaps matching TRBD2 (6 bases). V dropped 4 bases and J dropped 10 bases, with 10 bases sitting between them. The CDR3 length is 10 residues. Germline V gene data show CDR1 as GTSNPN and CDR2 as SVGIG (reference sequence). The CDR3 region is CAWIWGDQYF. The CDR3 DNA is TGTGCCTGGATATGGGGGGACCAGTACTTC. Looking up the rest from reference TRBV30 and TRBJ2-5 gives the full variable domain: SQTIHQWPATLVQPVGSPLSLECTVEGTSNPNLYWYRQAAGRGLQLLFYSVGIGQISSEVPQNLSASRPQDRQFILSSKKLLLSDSGFYLCAWIWGDQYFGPGTRLLVL.